Listed below are T cell receptor beta chains from one sample, sequenced in a study of shared clonotypes between healthy human individuals. The method was immunoSEQ multiplex PCR; TCRdb's version includes in-frame clones alone and lacks a portion of them. This table has some 800,000 clones, 80% to 95% appearing once. Source material: naive CD8+ T cells sorted from blood. Receptors were obtained from a man aged 30-40 years in good health. CDR3s include the opening cysteine and the closing phenylalanine or tryptophan. Each record gives: CDR3 protein, V gene, CDR3 length, J gene.

CDR3: CASSLATGVHYEQYF
V: TRBV7-9
length: 15
J: TRBJ2-7

CDR3: CASRLLAGSFHEQFF
V: TRBV27
length: 15
J: TRBJ2-1

CDR3: CASQAGGPTDTQYF
V: TRBV10-2
length: 14
J: TRBJ2-3

CDR3: CASSRDGEYEQYF
V: TRBV11-2
length: 13
J: TRBJ2-7

CDR3: CASSPGTFYEQYF
V: TRBV27
length: 13
J: TRBJ2-7

CDR3: CSVEEGSPGPGYYEQYF
V: TRBV29-1
length: 17
J: TRBJ2-7

CDR3: CASSPRTGELFF
V: TRBV7-9
length: 12
J: TRBJ2-2

CDR3: CASSFTGEIYEQYF
V: TRBV5-1
length: 14
J: TRBJ2-7

CDR3: CATSRVGGRSPYEQYF
V: TRBV15
length: 16
J: TRBJ2-7

CDR3: CASSQEARAYEQYF
V: TRBV4-2
length: 14
J: TRBJ2-7

CDR3: CASSPLKSGGYTF
V: TRBV5-6
length: 13
J: TRBJ1-2

CDR3: CASGLNYEQYF
V: TRBV25-1
length: 11
J: TRBJ2-7

CDR3: CASSPPVVVSTDTQYF
V: TRBV7-8
length: 16
J: TRBJ2-3